This section outlines one T cell receptor beta chain sequence together with its context. This sample stems from a study of blood T cell repertoires in COVID-19. V lost 5 bases and J lost 4; bases outside the gene matches: 26. The CDR3 is 20 amino acids. In germline, CDR1 is MNHEY, CDR2 SMNVEV (reference sequence). The table came from immunoSEQ multiplex PCR; TCRdb's copy has only in-frame clones and leaves some out. The top ten hold around 4.5% of the sample, which has 200,000 to 250,000 clones, approximately 84% seen once. This chain uses TRBV27 with TRBJ2-7; TRBD1 agrees at 7 bases. The origin of this receptor is a man in his fifties with acute or convalescent COVID-19. Sequenced: peripheral blood. CDR3 nucleotides: TGTGCCAGCAGTCCCCGTCTCGTGGTAGCCCGGGGACAGCCGGAATACGAGCAGTACTTC. Translation: CASSPRLVVARGQPEYEQYF.